Reported below is one T cell receptor (beta chain). These data come from a study of blood T cell repertoires in COVID-19. The table came from immunoSEQ multiplex PCR; TCRdb's copy has only in-frame clones and leaves some out. The top ten hold roughly 2% of the sample, which has around 360,000 clones, around 87% seen once. This CDR3 is 15 amino acids long. Germline V gene sequence: CDR1 LNHDA, CDR2 SQIVND (reference sequence). Trimming stripped 0 bases from V and 6 bases from J, with 12 bases between. The chain uses TRBV19 and TRBJ1-5; no definite D call. Input material: PBMCs or T cells enriched from blood (not recorded which). The clonotype originates from a man aged 35 to 55 in a cohort exposed to, infected with or recovered from COVID-19 (not recorded which). CDR3 sequence: CASSIDSPSRQPQHF. Here the CDR3 DNA reads TGTGCCAGTAGTATAGACTCCCCCTCCCGTCAGCCCCAGCATTTT. The whole variable domain, remainder taken from reference TRBV19 and TRBJ1-5, is DGGITQSPKYLFRKEGQNVTLSCEQNLNHDAMYWYRQDPGQGLRLIYYSQIVNDFQKGDIAEGYSVSREKKESFPLTVTSAQKNPTAFYLCASSIDSPSRQPQHFGDGTRLSIL.